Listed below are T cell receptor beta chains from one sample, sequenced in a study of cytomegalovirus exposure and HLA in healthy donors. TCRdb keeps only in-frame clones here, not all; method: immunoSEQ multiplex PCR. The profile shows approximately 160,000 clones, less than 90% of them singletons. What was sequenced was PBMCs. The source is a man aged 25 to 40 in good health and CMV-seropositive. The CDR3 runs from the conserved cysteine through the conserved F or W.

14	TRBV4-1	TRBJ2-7	CASSQDAGAGEQYF
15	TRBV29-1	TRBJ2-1	CSVEGGGGLYNEQFF
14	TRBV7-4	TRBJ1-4	CASSTRTGRVKLFF
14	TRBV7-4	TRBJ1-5	CASNLLQGNQPQHF
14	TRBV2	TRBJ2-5	CATGGQGVRETQYF
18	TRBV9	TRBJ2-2	CASSARDGRAANTGELFF
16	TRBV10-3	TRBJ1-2	CAISERDTVANYGYTF
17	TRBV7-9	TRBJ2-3	CASSLGTSGIGTDTQYF
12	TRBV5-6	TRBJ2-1	CASTIGGREQFF
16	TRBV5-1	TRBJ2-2	CASSKDRGERSGELFF
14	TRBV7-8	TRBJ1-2	CASSLGQGDYGYTF
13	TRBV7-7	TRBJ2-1	CASSLVREDEQFF
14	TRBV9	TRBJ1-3	CASSVGGTVNTIYF
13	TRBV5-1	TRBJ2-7	CASSGDTSYEQYF
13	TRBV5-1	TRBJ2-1	CASSRRDRDEQFF
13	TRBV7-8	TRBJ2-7	CASSYGPVYEQYF
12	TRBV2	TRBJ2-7	CANREIDPTQYF
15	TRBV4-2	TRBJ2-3	CASSQALGGTDTQYF
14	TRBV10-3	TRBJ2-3	CAIRAGDTGDTQYF
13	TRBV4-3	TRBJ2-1	CASSQDSSNEQFF
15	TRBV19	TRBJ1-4	CASSPWDSSNEKLFF
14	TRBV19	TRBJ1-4	CASSIDGGTEKLFF